This T cell receptor (beta chain) was obtained from a study of T cells in narcolepsy. General study results and limits: Healthy controls reportedly lacked the autoreactive clonotypes serially found in patients' blood. HCRT-specific and TRIB2-specific autoreactive clonotypes appeared among same-patient CSF and blood CD4+ clonotypes.

After removal of 6 bases from V and 5 bases from J, the junction contained 6 bases not matched to a gene. In germline, CDR1 is PRHDT, CDR2 FYEKMQ (reference sequence). The CDR3 length is 15 residues. This table comes from immunoSEQ multiplex PCR, and its TCRdb copy is limited to in-frame clones, with some not included. Of roughly 17,000 clones listed, over 55% are singletons. With regard to this clone: Its antigen remains unknown.

The sample taken for sequencing was CD45RA- memory CD8+ T cells from PBMCs. The chain joins TRBV13 to TRBJ2-3; 12 bases align to TRBD2. The TCR was taken from a human donor with narcolepsy. The CDR3 loop reads CASSSRLAGEDTQYF. The CDR3 DNA reads TGTGCCAGCAGTTCAAGACTAGCGGGGGAAGATACGCAGTATTTT.